This T cell receptor beta chain was identified during a study of T cells in localized non-small cell lung cancer. The study, taken as a whole, reports: Longer overall survival was associated with a higher density of T cells in the blood. Because only a single region of the tumor was sequenced, heterogeneity remains possible. Appearing in adjacent lung were a median about 60 of the top 100 tumor clones.

Details on this clone: No antigen is known for it.

Assay: immunoSEQ multiplex PCR; the TCRdb copy retains only in-frame clones and omits some. Found here are more than 30,000 clones, roughly 87% of them singletons; the top ten hold 4.2%. The sequencing here drew on peripheral blood mononuclear cells, taken before any cancer treatment. This TCR derives from a woman aged 35-70 years with stage III lung adenocarcinoma.

CDR3 amino acids: CASNVSPTRMAEAFF. The CDR3 nucleotides are TGTGCCAGCAATGTCTCCCCGACCAGGATGGCTGAAGCTTTCTTT. The chain combines TRBV28 with TRBJ1-1, with D unresolved. CDR3 size: 15 residues. V dropped 7 bases and J dropped 6 bases, with 21 bases sitting between them. The germline V gene has CDR1 MDHEN and CDR2 SYDVKM.